This T cell receptor beta chain was observed in a study of shared clonotypes between healthy human individuals. Germline CDR1 and CDR2: SGHTA and FQGTGA. The CDR3 totals 14 residues. Losses at the gene ends were 5 bases for V and 0 bases for J; bases not matched to a gene: 2. Unsorted samples relied on about 100 million PBMCs, which served as the source of genomic DNA. Repertoires were generated with immunoSEQ multiplex PCR, while TCRdb's copy carries only in-frame clones and drops some. The sample includes about 490,000 clones, about 79% of them seen just once. Source material: PBMCs. This sequence joins TRBV7-3 and TRBJ2-3; TRBD2 matches 7 bases. The clonotype was recovered from a middle-aged woman in good health. Some clones in this sample may be carry-over from other donors' samples. The CDR3 nucleotides are TGTGCCAGCAGCCGTAGCGGGAGCACAGATACGCAGTATTTT. It yields the protein CASSRSGSTDTQYF.